This TCR beta chain was documented in a study of PD-1 blockade in classical Hodgkin lymphoma. V was clipped by 1 base and J by 2 bases; unmatched bases: 2. Germline values: CDR1 SNHLY, CDR2 FYNNEI. The CDR3 loop spans 16 amino acids. This clone was detected only once. Using immunoSEQ multiplex PCR, the repertoire was profiled, and TCRdb retains in-frame clones only, with some absent. The sample holds tens of thousands of clones, 90% to 95% seen once. Documented time point: newly diagnosed, previously untreated cHL patient sample. The authors used newly diagnosed, untreated classical Hodgkin lymphoma PBMCs as comparison.

The TCR was taken from a human donor with classical Hodgkin lymphoma. The genes are TRBV2 and TRBJ2-1; 10 bases match TRBD2. The material sequenced was peripheral blood mononuclear cells (PBMCs). The CDR3 region is CASSEVTSGTYNEQFF. The CDR3 region has the DNA TGTGCCAGCAGTGAAGTCACTAGCGGGACCTACAATGAGCAGTTCTTC.